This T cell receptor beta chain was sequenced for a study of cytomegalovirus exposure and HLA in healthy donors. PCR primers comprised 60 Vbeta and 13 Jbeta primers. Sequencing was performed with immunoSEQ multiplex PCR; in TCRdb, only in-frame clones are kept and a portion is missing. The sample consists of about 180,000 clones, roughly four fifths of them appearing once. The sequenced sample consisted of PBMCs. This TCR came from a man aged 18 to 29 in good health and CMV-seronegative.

The CDR3 spells CASSETGGTDTQYF. Written as DNA, the CDR3 is TGTGCCAGCAGCGAAACCGGGGGCACAGATACGCAGTATTTT. The chain is built from TRBV11-2 and TRBJ2-3; TRBD2 might be the D (5 bases). The V gene lost 5 bases and the J gene lost 1 base, with 10 bases spanning the gap. There are 14 residues in the CDR3. Germline CDR1 and CDR2: SGHAT and FQNNGV.